This T cell receptor (beta chain) came from a study of T-cell reconstitution after alpha-beta-depleted transplantation in children. Overall study results and limits: In patients about two months after transplant, alpha-beta T cells reportedly arose from several hundred expanded graft clones. One year post-transplant, T-cell counts and diversity were largely derived from T cells produced anew.

V was clipped by 4 bases and J by 6 bases, with 19 bases between them. This CDR3 contains 16 residues. CDR1 is MNHEY, CDR2 SVGAGI, per germline. As for this clonotype: No antigen is known for it.

Preparation of the TCRbeta library involved a method that used unique molecular identifiers. A single record per CDR3 protein comes from TCRdb applying MiXCR to the PCR reads. This table holds 900,000 or so distinct CDR3 sequences, 16% found once. This TCR came from a male patient younger than 18 who had a stem cell transplant for acute lymphoblastic leukemia, so the T cells may come from the graft donor. V and J are TRBV6-5 and TRBJ2-1; the D gene is possibly TRBD1 (5 bases). Source: PBMCs, mostly from graft donor cells, taken 360 days after TCRalphabeta/CD19-depleted stem cell transplant. Written as DNA, the CDR3 is TGTGCCAGCAGTTTCACCCAACTCCTAAGGGGCAATGAGCAGTTCTTC. Amino acid sequence: CASSFTQLLRGNEQFF.